The 2 T cell receptor beta chains given below trace back to one sample, sequenced in a study of blood T cell repertoires in COVID-19. Data came from immunoSEQ multiplex PCR; TCRdb stores just in-frame clones and leaves some out. The sample includes around 220,000 clones, almost 90% of them seen just once. Input material: PBMCs or T cells enriched from blood (not recorded which). Receptors originate from a man aged 25-40 years who had been exposed to COVID-19.

The chain carries TRBV11-2 and TRBJ1-2, with D hard to call. Germline CDR1 SGHAT, CDR2 FQNNGV. The CDR3 totals 14 residues. Trimming pared 3 bases from V and 5 bases from J, leaving 13 bases between. CDR3 coding DNA: TGTGCCAGCAGCTTTGAGTTGAGAGTATATGGCTACACCTTC. Protein product: CASSFELRVYGYTF.

CDR3 DNA sequence: TGTGCCAGCAGTTTATCATCGCGGTCCAGGGGAAGAGAGTCACCCCTCCACTTT. This codes for CASSLSSRSRGRESPLHF. This chain links TRBV27 with TRBJ1-6, with a weak D call TRBD1 (6 bases). The germline gives CDR1 MNHEY, CDR2 SMNVEV (reference sequence). The CDR3 runs 18 residues. Trimming took 0 bases from V and 10 from J, leaving 22 bases between them.